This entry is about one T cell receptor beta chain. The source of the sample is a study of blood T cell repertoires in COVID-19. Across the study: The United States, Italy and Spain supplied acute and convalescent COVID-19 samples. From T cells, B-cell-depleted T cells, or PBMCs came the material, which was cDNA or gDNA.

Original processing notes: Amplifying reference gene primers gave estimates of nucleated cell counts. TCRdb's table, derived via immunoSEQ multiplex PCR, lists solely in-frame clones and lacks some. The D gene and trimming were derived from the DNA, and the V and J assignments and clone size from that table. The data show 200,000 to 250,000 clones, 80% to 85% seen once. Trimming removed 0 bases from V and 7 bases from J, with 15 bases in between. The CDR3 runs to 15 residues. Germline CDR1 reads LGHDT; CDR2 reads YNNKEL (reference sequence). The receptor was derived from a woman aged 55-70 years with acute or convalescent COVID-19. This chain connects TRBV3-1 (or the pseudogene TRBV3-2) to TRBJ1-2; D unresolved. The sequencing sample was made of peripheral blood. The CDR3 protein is CASSQESWAKFGYTF. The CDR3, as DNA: TGTGCCAGCAGCCAAGAGTCCTGGGCGAAGTTTGGCTACACCTTC.